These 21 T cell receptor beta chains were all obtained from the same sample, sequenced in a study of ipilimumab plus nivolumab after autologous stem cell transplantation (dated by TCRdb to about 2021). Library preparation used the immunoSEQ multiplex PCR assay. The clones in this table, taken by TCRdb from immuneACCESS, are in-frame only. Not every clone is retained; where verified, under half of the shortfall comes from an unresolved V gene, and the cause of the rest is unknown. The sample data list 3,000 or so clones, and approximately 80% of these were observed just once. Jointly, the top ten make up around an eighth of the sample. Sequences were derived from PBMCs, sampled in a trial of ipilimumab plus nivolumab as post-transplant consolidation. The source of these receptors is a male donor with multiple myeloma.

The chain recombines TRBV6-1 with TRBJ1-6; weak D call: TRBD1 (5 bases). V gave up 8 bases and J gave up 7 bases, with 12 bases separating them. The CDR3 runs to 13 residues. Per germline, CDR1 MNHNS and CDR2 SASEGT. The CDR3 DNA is TGTGCCAGCGAGGACACGGCCAATTCACCCCTCCACTTT. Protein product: CASEDTANSPLHF.

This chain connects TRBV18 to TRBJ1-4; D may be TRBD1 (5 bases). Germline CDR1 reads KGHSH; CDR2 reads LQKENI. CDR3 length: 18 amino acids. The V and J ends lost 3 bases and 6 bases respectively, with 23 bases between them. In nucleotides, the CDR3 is TGTGCCAGCTCACCTGCCTCTCGGACCTTGCGGGGGGATGAAAAACTGTTTTTT. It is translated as CASSPASRTLRGDEKLFF.

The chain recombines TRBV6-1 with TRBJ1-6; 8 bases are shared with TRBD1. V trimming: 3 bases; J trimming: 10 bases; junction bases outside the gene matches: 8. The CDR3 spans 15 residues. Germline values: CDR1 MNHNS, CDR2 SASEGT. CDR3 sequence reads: CASSEVGQGRSPLHF. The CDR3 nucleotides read TGTGCCAGCAGTGAGGTCGGACAGGGTCGGTCACCCCTCCACTTT.

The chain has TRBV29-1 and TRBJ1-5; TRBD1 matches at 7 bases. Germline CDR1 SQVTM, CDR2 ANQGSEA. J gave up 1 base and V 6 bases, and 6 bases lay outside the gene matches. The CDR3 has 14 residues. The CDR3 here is CSVTGESSNQPQHF. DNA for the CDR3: TGCAGCGTAACAGGGGAATCAAGCAATCAGCCCCAGCATTTT.

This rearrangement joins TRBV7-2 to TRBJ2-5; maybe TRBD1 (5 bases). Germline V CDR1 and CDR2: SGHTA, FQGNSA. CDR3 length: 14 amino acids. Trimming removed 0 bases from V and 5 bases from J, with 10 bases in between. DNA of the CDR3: TGTGCCAGCAGCTTAGCGCAGGGTCGGGAGACCCAGTACTTC. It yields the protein CASSLAQGRETQYF.

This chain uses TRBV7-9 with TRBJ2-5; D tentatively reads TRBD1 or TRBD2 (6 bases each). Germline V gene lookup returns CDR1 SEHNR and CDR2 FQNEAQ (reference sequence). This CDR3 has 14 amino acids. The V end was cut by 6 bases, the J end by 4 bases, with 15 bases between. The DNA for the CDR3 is TGTGCCAGCAGTGCCGGAGGGGGTGGAGAGACCCAGTACTTC. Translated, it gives CASSAGGGGETQYF.

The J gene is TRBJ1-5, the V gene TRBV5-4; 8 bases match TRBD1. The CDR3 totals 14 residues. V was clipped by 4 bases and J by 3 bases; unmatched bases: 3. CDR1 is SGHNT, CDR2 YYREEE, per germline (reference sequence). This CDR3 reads CASSIQGVNQPQHF. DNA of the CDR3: TGTGCCAGCAGCATACAGGGGGTCAATCAGCCCCAGCATTTT.

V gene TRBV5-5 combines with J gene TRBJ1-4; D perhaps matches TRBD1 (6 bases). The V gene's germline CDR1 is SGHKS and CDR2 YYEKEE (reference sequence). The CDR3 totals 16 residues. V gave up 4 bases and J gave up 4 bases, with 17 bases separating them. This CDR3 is CASSRPTGHNNEKLFF. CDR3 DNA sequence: TGTGCCAGCAGCAGGCCGACGGGACACAATAATGAAAAACTGTTTTTT.

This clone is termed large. The CDR3 bases are TGTGCCAGTAGTAGGACAGGGGCGCCCTATGGCTACACCTTC. Translated: CASSRTGAPYGYTF. The chain combines TRBV19 with TRBJ1-2; 9 nucleotides align to TRBD1. From germline, CDR1 is LNHDA and CDR2 SQIVND (reference sequence). CDR3 length equals 14 residues. V shed 4 bases and J 4 bases; nucleotides not matched to a gene: 4.

DNA for the CDR3: TGTGCCAGCAGCCAGGTCTGGCGGGGGGGTTGGGAGACCCAGTACTTC. Amino acids: CASSQVWRGGWETQYF. V and J are TRBV11-2 and TRBJ2-5; 9 positions match TRBD2. The CDR3 runs to 16 residues. The junction had 12 bases not matched to a gene; V was cut back by 5 bases and J by 5 bases. Germline assignment: CDR1 SGHAT and CDR2 FQNNGV.

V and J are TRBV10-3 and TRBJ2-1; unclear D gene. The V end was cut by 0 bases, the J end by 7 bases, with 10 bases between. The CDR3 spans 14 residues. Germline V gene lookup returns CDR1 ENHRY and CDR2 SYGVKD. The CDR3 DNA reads TGTGCCATCAGTGAGTCTTATCGCCTTAATGAGCAGTTCTTC. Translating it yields CAISESYRLNEQFF.

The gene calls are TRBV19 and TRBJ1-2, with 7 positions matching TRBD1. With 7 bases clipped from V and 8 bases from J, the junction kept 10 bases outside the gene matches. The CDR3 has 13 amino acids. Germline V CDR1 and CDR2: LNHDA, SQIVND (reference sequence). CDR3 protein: CASTTRDSGGYTF. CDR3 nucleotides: TGTGCCAGTACCACCCGGGACAGTGGGGGCTACACCTTC.

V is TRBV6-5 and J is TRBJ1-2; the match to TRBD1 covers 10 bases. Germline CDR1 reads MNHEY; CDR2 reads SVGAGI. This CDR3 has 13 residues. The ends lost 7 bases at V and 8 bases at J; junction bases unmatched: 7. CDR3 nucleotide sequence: TGTGCCAGCAAAGGGACAGGGGAGGTAGGCTACACCTTC. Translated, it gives CASKGTGEVGYTF.

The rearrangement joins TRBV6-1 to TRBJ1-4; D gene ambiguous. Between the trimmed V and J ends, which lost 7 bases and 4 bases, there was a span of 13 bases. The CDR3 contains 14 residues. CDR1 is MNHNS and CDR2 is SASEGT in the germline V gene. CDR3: CASIPGGNNEKLFF. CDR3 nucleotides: TGTGCCAGCATTCCAGGCGGGAATAATGAAAAACTGTTTTTT.

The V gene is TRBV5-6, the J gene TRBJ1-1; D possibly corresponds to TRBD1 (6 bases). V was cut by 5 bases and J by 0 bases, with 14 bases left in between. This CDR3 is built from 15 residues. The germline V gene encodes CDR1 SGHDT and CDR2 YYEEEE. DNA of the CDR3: TGTGCCAGCAGTCGCGGACAGATTATGAACACTGAAGCTTTCTTT. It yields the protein CASSRGQIMNTEAFF.

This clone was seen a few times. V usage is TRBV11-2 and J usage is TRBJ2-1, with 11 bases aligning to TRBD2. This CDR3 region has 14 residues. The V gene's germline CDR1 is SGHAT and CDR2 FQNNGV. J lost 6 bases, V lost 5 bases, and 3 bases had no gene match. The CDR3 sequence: CASSRSGGANEQFF. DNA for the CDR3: TGTGCCAGCAGCCGTAGCGGGGGGGCCAATGAGCAGTTCTTC.

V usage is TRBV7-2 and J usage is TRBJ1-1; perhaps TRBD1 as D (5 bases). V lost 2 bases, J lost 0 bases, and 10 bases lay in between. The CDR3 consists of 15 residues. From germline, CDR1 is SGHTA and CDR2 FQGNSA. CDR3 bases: TGTGCCAGCAGCTTATCTCTAGGGGTGAACACTGAAGCTTTCTTT. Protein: CASSLSLGVNTEAFF.

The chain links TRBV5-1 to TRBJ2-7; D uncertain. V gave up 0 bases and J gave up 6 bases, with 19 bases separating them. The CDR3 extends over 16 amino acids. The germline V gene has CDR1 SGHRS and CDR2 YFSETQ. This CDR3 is CASSLVGLDPSIEQYF. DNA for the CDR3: TGCGCCAGCAGCTTGGTGGGCCTCGACCCCTCTATCGAGCAGTACTTC.

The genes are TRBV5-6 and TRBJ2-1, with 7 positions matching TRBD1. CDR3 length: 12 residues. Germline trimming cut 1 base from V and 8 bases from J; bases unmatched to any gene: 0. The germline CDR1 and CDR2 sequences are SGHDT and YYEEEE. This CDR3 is CASSLTGDEQFF. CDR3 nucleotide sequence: TGTGCCAGCAGCTTGACAGGGGATGAGCAGTTCTTC.

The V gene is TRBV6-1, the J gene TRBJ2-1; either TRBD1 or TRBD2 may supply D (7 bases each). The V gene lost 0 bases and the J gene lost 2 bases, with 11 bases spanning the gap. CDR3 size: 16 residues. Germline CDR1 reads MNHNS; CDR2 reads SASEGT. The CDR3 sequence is CASSEASGGAYNEQFF. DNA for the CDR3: TGTGCCAGCAGTGAAGCCTCAGGGGGGGCCTACAATGAGCAGTTCTTC.

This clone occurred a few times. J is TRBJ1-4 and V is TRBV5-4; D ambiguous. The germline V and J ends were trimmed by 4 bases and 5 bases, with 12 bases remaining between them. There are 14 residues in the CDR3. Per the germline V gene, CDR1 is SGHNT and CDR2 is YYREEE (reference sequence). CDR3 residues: CASSPEAENEKLFF. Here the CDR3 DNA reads TGTGCCAGCAGCCCTGAGGCGGAAAATGAAAAACTGTTTTTT.